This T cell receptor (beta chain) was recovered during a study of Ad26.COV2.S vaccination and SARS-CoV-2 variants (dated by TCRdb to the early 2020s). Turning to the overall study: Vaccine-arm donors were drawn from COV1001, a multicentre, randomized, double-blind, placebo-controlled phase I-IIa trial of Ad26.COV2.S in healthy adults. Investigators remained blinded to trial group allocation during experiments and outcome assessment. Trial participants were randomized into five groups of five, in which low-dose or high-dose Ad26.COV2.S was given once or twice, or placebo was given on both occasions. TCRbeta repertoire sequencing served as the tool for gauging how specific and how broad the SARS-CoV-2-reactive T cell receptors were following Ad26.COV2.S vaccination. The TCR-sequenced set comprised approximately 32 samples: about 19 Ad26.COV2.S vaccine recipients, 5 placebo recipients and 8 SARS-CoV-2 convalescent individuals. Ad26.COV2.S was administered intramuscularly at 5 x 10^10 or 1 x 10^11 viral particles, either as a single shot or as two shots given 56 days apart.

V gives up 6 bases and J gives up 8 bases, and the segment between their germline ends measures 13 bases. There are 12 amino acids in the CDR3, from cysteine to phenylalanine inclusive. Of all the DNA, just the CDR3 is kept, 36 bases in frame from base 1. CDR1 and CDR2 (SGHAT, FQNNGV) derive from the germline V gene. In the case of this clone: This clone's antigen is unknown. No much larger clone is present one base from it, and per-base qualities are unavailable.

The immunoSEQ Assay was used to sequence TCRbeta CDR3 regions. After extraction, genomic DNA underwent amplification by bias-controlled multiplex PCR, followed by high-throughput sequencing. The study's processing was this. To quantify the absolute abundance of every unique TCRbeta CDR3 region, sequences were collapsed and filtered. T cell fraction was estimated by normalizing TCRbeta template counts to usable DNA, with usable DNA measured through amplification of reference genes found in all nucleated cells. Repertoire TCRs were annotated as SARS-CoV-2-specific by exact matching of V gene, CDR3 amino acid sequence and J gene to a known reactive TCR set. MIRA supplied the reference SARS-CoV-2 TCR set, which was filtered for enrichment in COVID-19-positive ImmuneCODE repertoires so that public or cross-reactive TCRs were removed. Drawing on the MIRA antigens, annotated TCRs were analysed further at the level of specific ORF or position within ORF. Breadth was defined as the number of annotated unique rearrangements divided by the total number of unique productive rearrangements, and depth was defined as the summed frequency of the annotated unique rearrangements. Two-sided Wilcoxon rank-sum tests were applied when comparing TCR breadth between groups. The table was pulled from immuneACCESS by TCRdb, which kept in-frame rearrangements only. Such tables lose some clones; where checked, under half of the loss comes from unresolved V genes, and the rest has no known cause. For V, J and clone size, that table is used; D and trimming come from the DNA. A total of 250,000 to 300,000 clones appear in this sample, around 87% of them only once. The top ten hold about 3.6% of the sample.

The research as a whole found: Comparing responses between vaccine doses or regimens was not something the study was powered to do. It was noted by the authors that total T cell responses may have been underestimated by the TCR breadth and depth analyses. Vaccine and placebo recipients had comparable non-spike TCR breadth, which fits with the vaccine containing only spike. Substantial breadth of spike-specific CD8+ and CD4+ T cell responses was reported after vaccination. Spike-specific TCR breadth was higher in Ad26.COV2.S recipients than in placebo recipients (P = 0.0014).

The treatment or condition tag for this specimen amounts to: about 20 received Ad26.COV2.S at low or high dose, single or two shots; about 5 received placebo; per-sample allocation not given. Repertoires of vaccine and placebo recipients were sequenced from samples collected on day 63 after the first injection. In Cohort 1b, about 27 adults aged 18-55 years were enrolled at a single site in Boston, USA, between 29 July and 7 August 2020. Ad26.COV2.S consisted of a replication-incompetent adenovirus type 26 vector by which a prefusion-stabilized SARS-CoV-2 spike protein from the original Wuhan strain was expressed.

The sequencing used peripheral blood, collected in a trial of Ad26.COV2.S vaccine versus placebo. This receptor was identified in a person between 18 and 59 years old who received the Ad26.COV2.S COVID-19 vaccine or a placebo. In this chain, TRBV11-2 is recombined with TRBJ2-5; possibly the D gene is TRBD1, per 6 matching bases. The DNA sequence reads TGTGCCAGCAGACCGGACAGCGTAACCCAGTACTTC. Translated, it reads CASRPDSVTQYF.